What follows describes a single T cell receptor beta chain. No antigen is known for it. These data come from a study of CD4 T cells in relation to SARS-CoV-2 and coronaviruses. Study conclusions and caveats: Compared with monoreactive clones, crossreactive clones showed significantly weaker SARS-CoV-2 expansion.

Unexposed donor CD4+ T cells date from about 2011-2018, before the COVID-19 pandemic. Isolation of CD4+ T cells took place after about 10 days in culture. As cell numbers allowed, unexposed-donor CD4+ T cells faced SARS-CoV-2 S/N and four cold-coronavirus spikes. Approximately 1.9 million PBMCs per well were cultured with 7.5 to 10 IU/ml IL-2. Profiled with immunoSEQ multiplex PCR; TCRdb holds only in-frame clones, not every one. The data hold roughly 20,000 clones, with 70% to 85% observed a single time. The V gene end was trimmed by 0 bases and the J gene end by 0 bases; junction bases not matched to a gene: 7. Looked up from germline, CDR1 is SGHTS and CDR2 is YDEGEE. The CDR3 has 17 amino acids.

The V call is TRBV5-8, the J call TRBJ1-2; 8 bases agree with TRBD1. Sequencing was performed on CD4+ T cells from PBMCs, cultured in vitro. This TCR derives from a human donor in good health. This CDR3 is CASSLARGPTSNYGYTF. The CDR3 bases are TGTGCCAGCAGCTTGGCCAGGGGGCCCACCTCTAACTATGGCTACACCTTC.